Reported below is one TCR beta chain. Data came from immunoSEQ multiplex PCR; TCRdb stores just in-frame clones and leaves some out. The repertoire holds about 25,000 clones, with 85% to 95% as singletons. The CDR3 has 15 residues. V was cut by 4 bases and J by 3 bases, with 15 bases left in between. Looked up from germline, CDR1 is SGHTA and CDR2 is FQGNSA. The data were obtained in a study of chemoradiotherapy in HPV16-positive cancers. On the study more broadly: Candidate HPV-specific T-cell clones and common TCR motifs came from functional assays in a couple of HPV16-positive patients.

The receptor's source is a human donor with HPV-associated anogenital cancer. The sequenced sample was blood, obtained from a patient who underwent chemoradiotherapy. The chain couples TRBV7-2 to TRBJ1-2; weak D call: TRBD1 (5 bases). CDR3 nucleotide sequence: TGTGCCAGCAGCTCCGAGAGGGGCAGCTACTATGGCTACACCTTC. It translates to CASSSERGSYYGYTF.